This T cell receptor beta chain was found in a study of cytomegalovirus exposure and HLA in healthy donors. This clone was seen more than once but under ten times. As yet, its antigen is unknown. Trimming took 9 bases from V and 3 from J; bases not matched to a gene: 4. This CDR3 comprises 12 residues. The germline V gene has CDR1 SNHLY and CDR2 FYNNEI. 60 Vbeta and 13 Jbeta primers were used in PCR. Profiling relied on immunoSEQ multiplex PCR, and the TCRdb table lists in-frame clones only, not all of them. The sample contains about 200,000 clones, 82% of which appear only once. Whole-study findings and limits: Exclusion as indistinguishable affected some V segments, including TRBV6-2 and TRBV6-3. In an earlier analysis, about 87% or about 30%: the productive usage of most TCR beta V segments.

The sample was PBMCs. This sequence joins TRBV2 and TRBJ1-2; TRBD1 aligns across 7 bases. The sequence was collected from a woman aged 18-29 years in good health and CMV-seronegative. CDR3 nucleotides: TGTGCCAGTAGACAGGGCGACTATGGCTACACCTTC. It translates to CASRQGDYGYTF.